What follows are 12 T cell receptor beta chains derived from one specimen sequenced in a study of T cell repertoires in ileal Crohn's disease. Clones were sequenced by immunoSEQ multiplex PCR, and TCRdb holds only the in-frame ones, with some missing. Of about 3,400 clones in the sample, 89% were seen once. Time point denoted: proximal margin of the surgical specimen (macroscopically non-inflamed). Sequencing was carried out using ileal tissue. The source is an adult with Crohn's disease.

The chain employs TRBV7-2 and TRBJ2-3; D not certain. Trimming cost V 5 bases and J 0 bases, with 12 bases left between them. Germline values: CDR1 SGHTA, CDR2 FQGNSA. The CDR3 spans 15 residues. The CDR3 protein is CASSPLLISTDTQYF. CDR3 DNA: TGTGCCAGCAGCCCACTCCTTATAAGCACAGATACGCAGTATTTT.

CDR3 DNA sequence: TGTGCCAGCATGGGGACTAGCGTCTACGAGCAGTACTTC. Amino acids: CASMGTSVYEQYF. This chain uses TRBV6-1 with TRBJ2-7; 10 nucleotides align to TRBD2. Trimming removed 7 bases from V and 3 bases from J; junction bases left unmatched: 3. CDR3 size: 13 residues. Per the germline V gene, CDR1 is MNHNS and CDR2 is SASEGT.

The chain combines TRBV27 with TRBJ1-2; TRBD1 matches at 7 bases. The germline CDR1 and CDR2 sequences are MNHEY and SMNVEV (reference sequence). The CDR3 covers 13 residues. The trim removed 4 bases at V and 9 bases at J, leaving 8 bases unmatched. CDR3 region: CASSSLGQDSYTF. CDR3 sequence (DNA): TGTGCCAGCAGTTCCCTTGGACAGGACAGCTACACCTTC.

The chain uses TRBV5-1 and TRBJ2-6; D remains ambiguous. The CDR3 runs 13 residues. CDR1 is SGHRS, CDR2 YFSETQ, per germline. V was pared by 0 bases and J by 6 bases, with 4 bases between. CDR3 region: CASSLDEANVLTF. Here the CDR3 DNA reads TGCGCCAGCAGCTTGGATGAGGCCAACGTCCTGACTTTC.

The J gene is TRBJ2-7, the V gene TRBV5-1; D is possibly TRBD1 (6 bases). V was pared by 0 bases and J by 5 bases, with 21 bases between. The CDR3 is 17 amino acids. From germline, CDR1 is SGHRS and CDR2 YFSETQ. CDR3 nucleotide sequence: TGCGCCAGCAGCTTGGATACCGCGGCACAGGACAGAAACGAGCAGTACTTC. It yields the protein CASSLDTAAQDRNEQYF.

The V call is TRBV5-1, the J call TRBJ2-1; 9 bases map to TRBD2. The CDR3 runs to 18 residues. Germline V CDR1 and CDR2: SGHRS, YFSETQ. V was pared by 0 bases and J by 7 bases, with 14 bases of the junction left unmatched. The CDR3 region has the DNA TGCGCCAGCAGCTTGGATCCTAACGGGGCGGGAGGGCCGAATGAGCAGTTCTTC. Translating it yields CASSLDPNGAGGPNEQFF.

The rearrangement links TRBV18 to TRBJ2-5; 7 bases are shared with TRBD2. This CDR3 has 15 residues. Germline loops: CDR1 KGHSH, CDR2 LQKENI. V shed 5 bases, J shed 5 bases, and the junction held 11 bases outside the gene matches. CDR3 nucleotide sequence: TGTGCCAGCTCATTCCTCCTAGCGGAGGGGGAGACCCAGTACTTC. Protein: CASSFLLAEGETQYF.

This chain connects TRBV14 to TRBJ1-5, with D possibly being TRBD1 (6 bases). Trimming pared 1 base from V and 4 bases from J, leaving 11 bases between. CDR1 is SGHDN, CDR2 FVKESK, per germline. CDR3 size: 15 residues. CDR3 region: CASSQGGLPNQPQHF. The CDR3 DNA is TGTGCCAGCAGCCAAGGGGGGCTACCAAATCAGCCCCAGCATTTT. Complete variable domain (other parts from reference TRBV14 and TRBJ1-5): EAGVTQFPSHSVIEKGQTVTLRCDPISGHDNLYWYRRVMGKEIKFLLHFVKESKQDESGMPNNRFLAERTGGTYSTLKVQPAELEDSGVYFCASSQGGLPNQPQHFGDGTRLSIL.

The chain combines TRBV29-1 with TRBJ1-1, with unresolved D. The CDR3 runs to 12 residues. The V gene lost 7 bases and the J gene lost 1 base, with 10 bases spanning the gap. Germline V CDR1 and CDR2: SQVTM, ANQGSEA. CDR3 in amino acids: CSALRTNTEAFF. CDR3 nucleotide sequence: TGCAGCGCGCTCAGGACGAACACTGAAGCTTTCTTT.

The chain links TRBV4-2 to TRBJ2-1; D may correspond to TRBD1 or TRBD2 (6 bases each). V gave up 1 base and J gave up 4 bases, with 17 bases separating them. CDR1 and CDR2 (germline): LGHNA, YNFKEQ. CDR3 length: 17 amino acids. In DNA, the CDR3 is TGTGCCAGCAGCCAAGGGGGGGCGAGGGGCCCTTACAATGAGCAGTTCTTC. Encoded protein: CASSQGGARGPYNEQFF.

This chain connects TRBV4-3 to TRBJ2-7, with 15 bases identical to TRBD2. The CDR3 totals 19 residues. Germline trimming cut 1 base from V and 0 bases from J; bases unmatched to any gene: 7. CDR1 and CDR2 from the germline V gene are LGHNA and YSLEER. The CDR3 sequence: CASSQAWTSGRASSYEQYF. The DNA of the CDR3 is TGCGCCAGCAGCCAAGCCTGGACTAGCGGGAGGGCCTCCTCCTACGAGCAGTACTTC.

This chain connects TRBV29-1 to TRBJ2-7; TRBD1 aligns across 11 bases. CDR1 and CDR2 from the germline V gene are SQVTM and ANQGSEA. V trimming: 3 bases; J trimming: 5 bases; junction bases outside the gene matches: 9. This CDR3 has 15 amino acids. The CDR3 DNA reads TGCAGCGTTGAGGTAGTCGGACAGGGGGCAGACGAGCAGTACTTC. Translated: CSVEVVGQGADEQYF.